These 29 T cell receptor beta chains came from one sample sequenced in a study of blood T cell repertoires in COVID-19. Here immunoSEQ multiplex PCR was the method, and the copy in TCRdb shows in-frame clones only, minus some. The table includes around 340,000 clones, around nine tenths detected once. Sequencing was done on a sample of PBMCs or T cells enriched from blood (not recorded which). Receptor source: a woman aged 25 to 39 who had been exposed to COVID-19.

V and J are TRBV5-8 and TRBJ2-3; 10 nucleotides align to TRBD2. Trimming at V came to 7 bases and at J to 6 bases, leaving 8 bases not matched to a gene. The CDR3 totals 14 residues. The germline V gene encodes CDR1 SGHTS and CDR2 YDEGEE. The CDR3 DNA reads as TGTGCCAGCGACCAACTAGCGGGATATGATACGCAGTATTTT. This codes for CASDQLAGYDTQYF.

The V and J genes are TRBV9 and TRBJ1-5, with D hard to call. Germline CDR1 SGDLS, CDR2 YYNGEE. The V gene lost 4 bases and the J gene lost 0 bases, with 8 bases spanning the gap. There are 14 residues in the CDR3. In nucleotides, the CDR3 is TGTGCCAGCAGCCCGGCGGCTAGCAATCAGCCCCAGCATTTT. It encodes CASSPAASNQPQHF.

The chain recombines TRBV29-1 with TRBJ1-1; no reliable D call. Germline assignment: CDR1 SQVTM and CDR2 ANQGSEA. V was clipped by 7 bases and J by 6 bases, with 18 bases between them. The CDR3 consists of 13 residues. The CDR3 DNA follows: TGCAGCGGCCGCCCGGGGTCGGTTGCTGAAGCTTTCTTT. The encoded protein is CSGRPGSVAEAFF.

V usage is TRBV28 and J usage is TRBJ1-6; D may be TRBD1 (6 bases). The ends were cut back, 6 bases at V and 6 bases at J, with 15 bases in the middle. The CDR3 has 15 amino acids. CDR1 MDHEN and CDR2 SYDVKM come from the germline V gene. The CDR3 DNA is TGTGCCAGCAGCACAGGGTTTGCTTCTAATTCACCCCTCCACTTT. Its translation is CASSTGFASNSPLHF.

The chain carries TRBV5-4 and TRBJ2-7; 14 bases agree with TRBD2. The germline CDR1 and CDR2 sequences are SGHNT and YYREEE (reference sequence). This CDR3 is 15 amino acids long. With 9 bases clipped from V and 3 bases from J, the junction kept 8 bases outside the gene matches. The CDR3 region is CAIQPGTSGSYEQYF. CDR3 DNA: TGTGCCATACAACCTGGGACTAGCGGGAGCTACGAGCAGTACTTC.

J is TRBJ2-3 and V is TRBV3-1 (or the pseudogene TRBV3-2); a weak D match, TRBD1 (6 bases). Per germline, CDR1 LGHDT and CDR2 YNNKEL (reference sequence). This CDR3 contains 19 residues. V was pared by 0 bases and J by 2 bases, with 21 bases between. CDR3 DNA: TGTGCCAGCAGCCAAGAAACAATTCGGGACAAACTACACACAGATACGCAGTATTTT. Its translation: CASSQETIRDKLHTDTQYF.

This chain connects TRBV10-3 to TRBJ2-7, with TRBD1 as a possible D gene (6 bases). CDR1 is ENHRY and CDR2 is SYGVKD in the germline V gene. V was shortened by 11 bases and J by 6 bases, with 17 bases between the two germline ends. The CDR3 contains 12 residues. In DNA form, the CDR3 reads TGTGCCTCCTGGAACAGGGACGGCGAGCAGTACTTC. Translating it yields CASWNRDGEQYF.

This chain uses TRBV24-1 with TRBJ2-1, with D possibly TRBD2 on 5 matching bases. This CDR3 has 12 residues. V was clipped by 7 bases and J by 7 bases, with 10 bases between them. Germline V gene lookup returns CDR1 KGHDR and CDR2 SFDVKD. This CDR3 reads CATRGVGNEQFF. The CDR3 DNA follows: TGTGCCACCAGGGGAGTAGGGAATGAGCAGTTCTTC.

J is TRBJ2-7 and V is TRBV20-1; D perhaps matches TRBD1 (5 bases). The germline V gene encodes CDR1 DFQATT and CDR2 SNEGSKA (reference sequence). The CDR3 length is 15 residues. V lost 3 bases and J lost 1, with 16 bases in between. The CDR3 loop is CSASQRHGASYEQYF. The CDR3 DNA is TGCAGTGCTAGTCAAAGGCATGGGGCGTCCTACGAGCAGTACTTC.

The CDR3 reads CASSEREDGEAFF. The CDR3 DNA reads as TGCGCCAGCAGTGAGAGGGAGGACGGTGAAGCTTTCTTT. The chain has TRBV10-2 and TRBJ1-1; no firm D call. The CDR3 runs to 13 residues. Germline lookup yields CDR1 WSHSY and CDR2 SAAADI. Trimming pared 2 bases from V and 7 bases from J, leaving 11 bases between.

Note on this clone: This same CDR3 is encoded by further DNA sequences in the sample. The chain is built from TRBV28 and TRBJ1-2; D might be TRBD1 (6 bases). The CDR3 contains 13 residues. V was cut by 3 bases and J by 5 bases, with 10 bases left in between. Per the germline V gene, CDR1 is MDHEN and CDR2 is SYDVKM. The CDR3 is CASSLPRGYGYTF. As DNA, the CDR3 is TGTGCCAGCAGTTTGCCAAGGGGGTATGGCTACACCTTC.

The chain couples TRBV28 to TRBJ2-7, with D maybe TRBD2 (6 bases). With 3 bases removed from V and 3 bases from J, the gap between germline ends came to 15 bases. The CDR3 covers 15 residues. The germline gives CDR1 MDHEN, CDR2 SYDVKM. CDR3 sequence (DNA): TGTGCCAGCAGTTTCTTGATGCAGGGAGGCTACGAGCAGTACTTC. Its protein product is CASSFLMQGGYEQYF. The whole variable domain, filled in from reference TRBV28 and TRBJ2-7, reads DVKVTQSSRYLVKRTGEKVFLECVQDMDHENMFWYRQDPGLGLRLIYFSYDVKMKEKGDIPEGYSVSREKKERFSLILESASTNQTSMYLCASSFLMQGGYEQYFGPGTRLTVT.

The V call is TRBV27, the J call TRBJ1-3, with TRBD1 matching 7 bases. Per germline, CDR1 MNHEY and CDR2 SMNVEV (reference sequence). CDR3 size: 17 residues. J gave up 2 bases and V 4 bases, and 11 bases lay outside the gene matches. In DNA, the CDR3 is TGTGCCAGCAGTTCCTACCGTCCCGGGACAGCTGGAAACACCATATATTTT. Protein sequence: CASSSYRPGTAGNTIYF.

This clone was seen only a few times. The chain couples TRBV18 to TRBJ1-4; 7 bases match TRBD1. The CDR3 sequence is 17 residues long. V trimming: 3 bases; J trimming: 0 bases; junction bases outside the gene matches: 7. CDR1 and CDR2 (germline): KGHSH, LQKENI. The CDR3 reads CASSPPRGEATNEKLFF. CDR3 DNA: TGTGCCAGCTCACCGCCCAGGGGGGAAGCAACTAATGAAAAACTGTTTTTT.

This chain links TRBV7-2 with TRBJ1-2, with 7 bases that match TRBD1. This CDR3 comprises 13 residues. J lost 4 bases, V lost 3 bases, and 2 bases had no gene match. Germline V gene sequence: CDR1 SGHTA, CDR2 FQGNSA. The CDR3 DNA is TGTGCCAGCAGCTTGGGACAGTCCTATGGCTACACCTTC. Protein: CASSLGQSYGYTF.

The table lists this clone with a count of one. This chain joins TRBV3-1 (or the pseudogene TRBV3-2) and TRBJ1-2, with a possible D match to TRBD1 (5 bases). In germline, CDR1 is LGHDT, CDR2 YNNKEL (reference sequence). Trimming left V 0 bases short and J 7 bases short, with 18 bases between. There are 16 residues in the CDR3. CDR3 coding DNA: TGTGCCAGCAGCCAAGATAATCGGCAGGGCGGCGGTGGCTACACCTTC. Translating it yields CASSQDNRQGGGGYTF.

Only a few counts were recorded for this clone. The V gene is TRBV30, the J gene TRBJ2-3; D not certain. Trimming stripped 4 bases from V and 4 bases from J, with 6 bases between. CDR1 GTSNPN and CDR2 SVGIG come from the germline V gene (reference sequence). The length of the CDR3 is 11 residues. CDR3 sequence: CAWTRADTQYF. CDR3 in DNA: TGTGCCTGGACCCGCGCAGATACGCAGTATTTT.

The CDR3 sequence: CASSQAWGTDTLSYEQYF. Here the CDR3 DNA reads TGTGCCAGCAGCCAAGCGTGGGGAACGGACACTTTATCCTACGAGCAGTACTTC. This rearrangement joins TRBV4-2 to TRBJ2-7; D may be TRBD1 (5 bases). This CDR3 is 18 amino acids long. Looked up from germline, CDR1 is LGHNA and CDR2 is YNFKEQ. V lost 1 base to trimming and J lost 1 base, with 20 bases between them.

This clone was seen only once. J is TRBJ2-3 and V is TRBV7-3; 9 bases match TRBD1. The germline V gene encodes CDR1 SGHTA and CDR2 FQGTGA. The CDR3 is made up of 15 amino acids. The V and J ends lost 0 bases and 3 bases, in that order; junction bases with no gene match: 1. The CDR3: CASSLTGQGTDTQYF. The CDR3 DNA is TGTGCCAGCAGCTTAACCGGACAGGGGACAGATACGCAGTATTTT.

This chain joins TRBV11-2 and TRBJ2-1, with D tentatively TRBD1 (6 bases). Germline assignment: CDR1 SGHAT and CDR2 FQNNGV. With 7 bases removed from V and 1 base from J, the gap between germline ends came to 11 bases. The CDR3 sequence is 14 residues long. The CDR3 nucleotides are TGTGCCAGCAAGACAGGTTTGTCCTACAATGAGCAGTTCTTC. Encoded protein: CASKTGLSYNEQFF.

The chain has TRBV30 and TRBJ2-1, with TRBD2 matching 12 bases. CDR1 GTSNPN and CDR2 SVGIG come from the germline V gene (reference sequence). The trim removed 1 base at V and 9 bases at J, leaving 16 bases unmatched. The CDR3 consists of 18 residues. The chain's CDR3 is CAWSDLGASGRAPGEQFF. The CDR3 DNA sequence: TGTGCCTGGAGTGACCTTGGGGCTAGCGGGAGGGCCCCTGGTGAGCAGTTCTTC.

The chain joins TRBV5-6 to TRBJ2-7; 11 nucleotides match TRBD1. Germline-derived CDR1 and CDR2 are SGHDT and YYEEEE. V lost 1 base and J lost 5; bases outside the gene matches: 5. CDR3 length: 15 residues. CDR3 sequence: CASSLLGQGAHEQYF. The DNA for the CDR3 is TGTGCCAGCAGCTTGTTAGGACAGGGGGCCCACGAGCAGTACTTC.

This chain uses TRBV5-1 with TRBJ2-5; a possible D gene is TRBD2 (5 bases). V gave up 3 bases and J gave up 2 bases, with 8 bases separating them. There are 13 residues in the CDR3. Germline CDR1 is SGHRS and CDR2 is YFSETQ. The CDR3 DNA is TGCGCCAGCAGCTCCGGGATGCAAGAGACCCAGTACTTC. As protein: CASSSGMQETQYF. The full variable domain, in which reference TRBV5-1 and TRBJ2-5 provide the parts outside the CDR3, is KAGVTQTPRYLIKTRGQQVTLSCSPISGHRSVSWYQQTPGQGLQFLFEYFSETQRNKGNFPGRFSGRQFSNSRSEMNVSTLELGDSALYLCASSSGMQETQYFGPGTRLLVL.

J is TRBJ2-7 and V is TRBV5-6; 11 nucleotides match TRBD2. Per germline, CDR1 SGHDT and CDR2 YYEEEE. With V trimmed by 5 bases and J by 2 bases, 6 bases remained unmatched. CDR3 length: 15 residues. CDR3 in DNA: TGTGCCAGCAGAAGACTAGCGGGACCCACCTACGAGCAGTACTTC. Its protein product is CASRRLAGPTYEQYF.

The chain combines TRBV3-1 (or the pseudogene TRBV3-2) with TRBJ2-1; possible D gene TRBD2, 5 bases. The CDR3 is 15 residues long. V dropped 4 bases and J dropped 2 bases, with 12 bases sitting between them. Germline CDR1 reads LGHDT; CDR2 reads YNNKEL (reference sequence). DNA for the CDR3: TGTGCCAGCAGCCCGACCCGGGATCCCTACAATGAGCAGTTCTTC. This codes for CASSPTRDPYNEQFF.

J is TRBJ2-1 and V is TRBV5-1; D may be TRBD2 (5 bases). This CDR3 is 17 amino acids long. Trimming left V 1 base short and J 4 bases short, with 18 bases between. Germline CDR1 SGHRS, CDR2 YFSETQ. CDR3 DNA: TGCGCCAGCAGCTTGAGACCGGGGAGTTCGGGTTACAATGAGCAGTTCTTC. Protein: CASSLRPGSSGYNEQFF.

The chain links TRBV27 to TRBJ1-1, with 10 bases aligning to TRBD1. Per germline, CDR1 MNHEY and CDR2 SMNVEV (reference sequence). V lost 5 bases to trimming and J lost 6 bases; unmatched junction nucleotides: 3. CDR3 size: 13 residues. The CDR3 DNA follows: TGTGCCAGCAGTCGCGGGACAGGGGCTGAAGCTTTCTTT. This sequence encodes CASSRGTGAEAFF.

The CDR3 here is CATSRDREGNTEAFF. In nucleotides, the CDR3 is TGTGCCACCAGCAGGGACAGGGAGGGGAACACTGAAGCTTTCTTT. The rearrangement joins TRBV15 to TRBJ1-1, with 8 bases fitting TRBD1. The CDR3 length is 15 residues. The germline CDR1 and CDR2 sequences are LNHNV and YYDKDF (reference sequence). V lost 3 bases to trimming and J lost 1 base; unmatched junction nucleotides: 4.

The V and J genes are TRBV3-1 (or the pseudogene TRBV3-2) and TRBJ1-5; D might be TRBD1 (6 bases). CDR1 and CDR2 (germline): LGHDT, YNNKEL (reference sequence). This CDR3 spans 14 amino acids. The V gene lost 5 bases and the J gene lost 6 bases, with 14 bases spanning the gap. Here the CDR3 DNA reads TGTGCCAGCAGCGCGGCGGGGGCCGGTCAGCCCCAGCATTTT. Encoded protein: CASSAAGAGQPQHF.